This T cell receptor beta chain comes out of a study of OX40 agonist ivuxolimab in advanced cancers. V lost 6 bases and J 0 bases, leaving 15 bases between the germline ends. The germline gives CDR1 MNHEY, CDR2 SVGAGI. CDR3 size: 15 residues. Generated by immunoSEQ multiplex PCR, the TCRdb table keeps only in-frame clones and is missing some. The sample shows fewer than 90,000 clones, roughly 85% of them seen only once. This receptor was identified in an adult with an advanced solid tumor such as melanoma, head and neck, liver or kidney cancer. The sequencing here drew on CD4+ or CD8+ T cells sorted from blood, taken in a trial of the OX40 agonist ivuxolimab. The V and J genes are TRBV6-5 and TRBJ2-7, with D possibly called TRBD1 or TRBD2 (5 bases each). Here the CDR3 DNA reads TGTGCCAGCAGCCGAGGGGTGGTTGACTCCTACGAGCAGTACTTC. It yields the protein CASSRGVVDSYEQYF.